This TCR beta chain was retrieved from a study of T cell responses to AZD1222 COVID-19 vaccine. Sequencing was performed with immunoSEQ multiplex PCR; in TCRdb, only in-frame clones are kept and a portion is missing. The table has about 150,000 clones, 86% seen once. J lost 4 bases, V lost 3 bases, and 3 bases had no gene match. Germline loops: CDR1 LNHDA, CDR2 SQIVND (reference sequence). The CDR3 has 14 amino acids. The sequences come from peripheral blood, collected 28 days after the second AZD1222 dose. The chain couples TRBV19 to TRBJ1-5; 7 bases map to TRBD1. This receptor was obtained from an adult who received the AZD1222 COVID-19 vaccine. The CDR3 region has the DNA TGTGCCAGTAGTATGGGACAGCTGAATCAGCCCCAGCATTTT. It specifies CASSMGQLNQPQHF.